In this sample, the clone carrying this TCR beta chain turned up many times. Its target is not known. CDR3 length equals 13 residues. Per germline, CDR1 MNHEY and CDR2 SVGAGI. Trimming removed 0 bases at V and 6 bases at J, with 7 bases between. The sample is drawn from a study of neurological immune-mediated disorders. The study, taken as a whole, reports: Because no CDR3 amino acid sequences were shared across subjects by expanded clones, private repertoires were suggested in all groups. HTLV-1-associated myelopathy displayed the greatest TCR clonal expansion, and multiple sclerosis exhibited the smallest, lower than that of healthy controls.

Synthesis of cDNA was accomplished via 5'RACE employing 10-nucleotide random UMIs. Over 170 million TCR-beta sequences (from 15-18 subjects) were yielded by each sequencing run. One entry per CDR3 protein, called by TCRdb with MiXCR from the 5' RACE reads. This sample carries more than 20,000 distinct CDR3 sequences, 13% of them seen once, and the ten largest clones take 16%. Sequenced sample: PBMCs. This receptor was taken from a woman aged 40 to 49 with HTLV-1-associated myelopathy (HAM/TSP). This chain links TRBV6-5 with TRBJ2-3, with D unresolved. The CDR3 DNA reads TGTGCCAGCAGTTACTCCTTCGGGGATACGCAGTATTTT. The encoded protein is CASSYSFGDTQYF.